This entry lists 18 T cell receptor beta chains sequenced from one sample in a study of sequential checkpoint blockade in melanoma. Only in-frame clones appear in the TCRdb table, and some are missing; sequencing was by immunoSEQ multiplex PCR. The table lists about 13,000 clones, roughly four fifths of them singletons. The sample's treatment: randomized to nivolumab then ipilimumab (arm A) or the reverse (arm B). Sample: CD8+ T cells sorted from blood (inferred from file names), taken from a patient given nivolumab and ipilimumab in sequence. The receptors were sampled from a human donor with melanoma.

This chain joins TRBV7-9 and TRBJ2-1, with a tentative D call TRBD2 (6 bases). The CDR3 contains 14 residues. The V and J ends lost 1 base and 5 bases respectively, with 9 bases between them. CDR1 is SEHNR and CDR2 is FQNEAQ in the germline V gene (reference sequence). CDR3 loop: CASSLVGGNNEQFF. In DNA, the CDR3 is TGTGCCAGCAGCTTAGTGGGAGGTAACAATGAGCAGTTCTTC.

A single count supports this clone. The chain uses TRBV10-3 and TRBJ2-3; 8 bases match TRBD1. The V and J ends lost 2 bases and 1 base, in that order; junction bases with no gene match: 5. The CDR3 totals 16 residues. Germline values: CDR1 ENHRY, CDR2 SYGVKD. Here the CDR3 DNA reads TGTGCCATCAGTGAGGGACAGGGTCCAGGCACAGATACGCAGTATTTT. Encoded protein: CAISEGQGPGTDTQYF.

The gene calls are TRBV9 and TRBJ2-7; D is possibly TRBD2 (6 bases). V was shortened by 3 bases and J by 5 bases, with 15 bases between the two germline ends. Per the germline V gene, CDR1 is SGDLS and CDR2 is YYNGEE. The CDR3 consists of 14 residues. DNA for the CDR3: TGTGCCAGCAGCGCCTCCCTTGGGGAGGACGAGCAGTACTTC. Protein sequence: CASSASLGEDEQYF.

The gene calls are TRBV28 and TRBJ2-1; tentative D call: TRBD2 (7 bases). Trimming cost V 2 bases and J 8 bases, with 22 bases left between them. Germline V gene sequence: CDR1 MDHEN, CDR2 SYDVKM. There are 17 residues in the CDR3. The DNA of the CDR3 is TGTGCCAGCAGTTTAGTGGGTAGGGGGGGCGGTATAGATGAGCAGTTCTTC. Protein sequence: CASSLVGRGGGIDEQFF. The full variable domain, its missing parts supplied by reference TRBV28 and TRBJ2-1, is DVKVTQSSRYLVKRTGEKVFLECVQDMDHENMFWYRQDPGLGLRLIYFSYDVKMKEKGDIPEGYSVSREKKERFSLILESASTNQTSMYLCASSLVGRGGGIDEQFFGPGTRLTVL.

This chain joins TRBV18 and TRBJ2-2; D remains ambiguous. Trimming removed 2 bases at V and 0 bases at J, with 16 bases between. Germline V lookup: CDR1 KGHSH, CDR2 LQKENI. The CDR3 runs to 18 residues. CDR3 DNA sequence: TGTGCCAGCTCACCATTCGGAGCCGAGACGGCGAACACCGGGGAGCTGTTTTTT. Translation: CASSPFGAETANTGELFF.

The chain recombines TRBV7-9 with TRBJ2-7, with TRBD2 matching over 7 bases. The germline V gene has CDR1 SEHNR and CDR2 FQNEAQ (reference sequence). The CDR3 length is 13 residues. The junction had 5 bases not matched to a gene; V was cut back by 3 bases and J by 6 bases. CDR3 sequence: CASSFPAGVEQYF. The DNA of the CDR3 is TGTGCCAGCAGCTTCCCCGCGGGAGTCGAGCAGTACTTC. Variable domain in full (rest from reference TRBV7-9 and TRBJ2-7): DTGVSQNPRHKITKRGQNVTFRCDPISEHNRLYWYRQTLGQGPEFLTYFQNEAQLEKSRLLSDRFSAERPKGSFSTLEIQRTEQGDSAMYLCASSFPAGVEQYFGPGTRLTVT.

The CDR3 bases are TGTGCCAGCAGCGTAGCTGGGGGGGATTTTTACGAGCAGTACTTC. Residues: CASSVAGGDFYEQYF. The V gene is TRBV9, the J gene TRBJ2-7, with 7 bases aligning to TRBD2. V gave up 0 bases and J gave up 4 bases; unmatched junction bases: 7. The CDR3 runs 15 residues. Germline V CDR1 and CDR2: SGDLS, YYNGEE.

The sample holds a few counts of this clone. This sequence joins TRBV7-9 and TRBJ1-1; no definite D call. Germline V lookup: CDR1 SEHNR, CDR2 FQNEAQ (reference sequence). Trimming cost V 2 bases and J 7 bases, with 8 bases left between them. This CDR3 is 12 amino acids long. The CDR3 DNA follows: TGTGCCAGCAGCTTAATCCCTATTGAAGCTTTCTTT. It codes for CASSLIPIEAFF.

J is TRBJ2-7 and V is TRBV5-6; 9 bases are a match to TRBD1. V was clipped by 8 bases and J by 3 bases; unmatched bases: 6. This CDR3 has 13 residues. CDR1 SGHDT and CDR2 YYEEEE come from the germline V gene. The DNA for the CDR3 is TGTGCCAGTAGGGACAGGGACCACTACGAGCAGTACTTC. Translating it yields CASRDRDHYEQYF.

The chain joins TRBV27 to TRBJ2-3; D is possibly TRBD2 (5 bases). This CDR3 comprises 14 residues. V lost 5 bases and J 5 bases, leaving 14 bases between the germline ends. The germline CDR1 and CDR2 sequences are MNHEY and SMNVEV (reference sequence). The CDR3 region is CASSIGIVVDTQYF. The CDR3 coding sequence is TGTGCCAGCAGTATCGGGATAGTCGTAGATACGCAGTATTTT.

J is TRBJ1-1 and V is TRBV25-1; tentative D call: TRBD1 (6 bases). V was trimmed by 4 bases and J by 5 bases, leaving 20 bases between them. The CDR3 is 16 residues long. Germline V lookup: CDR1 MGHDK, CDR2 SYGVNS. DNA for the CDR3: TGTGCCAGCAGTGGGTCCGACAGGACCTGGCGGACTGAAGCTTTCTTT. Protein sequence: CASSGSDRTWRTEAFF.

The chain uses TRBV19 and TRBJ1-2, with 7 positions matching TRBD1. After removal of 10 bases from V and 2 bases from J, the junction contained 10 bases not matched to a gene. Germline CDR1 and CDR2: LNHDA and SQIVND (reference sequence). The CDR3 is made up of 14 amino acids. CDR3 in DNA: TGTGCCACCTCGCCAACGGGACAGAACTATGGCTACACCTTC. It translates to CATSPTGQNYGYTF.

This rearrangement joins TRBV6-6 to TRBJ2-7, with 10 bases aligning to TRBD2. Germline V CDR1 and CDR2: MNHNY, SVGAGI (reference sequence). With V trimmed by 5 bases and J by 3 bases, 7 bases remained unmatched. CDR3 length equals 15 residues. CDR3: CASSVGTSAVYEQYF. The CDR3 DNA sequence: TGTGCCAGCAGTGTTGGGACTAGCGCTGTCTACGAGCAGTACTTC.

CDR3: CASSIGPLEHNEQFF. CDR3 coding DNA: TGTGCCAGTAGTATAGGACCCCTAGAACACAATGAGCAGTTCTTC. The chain uses TRBV19 and TRBJ2-1; no clear D gene. This CDR3 contains 15 residues. Germline V gives CDR1 LNHDA, CDR2 SQIVND (reference sequence). The V and J ends lost 1 base and 5 bases respectively, with 12 bases between them.

The V call is TRBV7-9, the J call TRBJ1-1; 7 bases are shared with TRBD1. Germline V gives CDR1 SEHNR, CDR2 FQNEAQ (reference sequence). This CDR3 contains 13 residues. Losses at the gene ends were 3 bases for V and 4 bases for J; bases not matched to a gene: 2. The CDR3 spells CASSFPGGTEAFF. For the CDR3, the DNA is TGTGCCAGCAGCTTTCCAGGGGGCACTGAAGCTTTCTTT.

This sequence joins TRBV4-1 and TRBJ2-7; TRBD2 matches at 12 bases. The CDR3 totals 15 residues. Germline V gene sequence: CDR1 MGHRA, CDR2 YSYEKL. The trim removed 3 bases at V and 3 bases at J, leaving 3 bases unmatched. CDR3 nucleotide sequence: TGCGCCAGCAGCCACCTAGCGGGGGGGAGCTACGAGCAGTACTTC. Protein: CASSHLAGGSYEQYF.

V and J are TRBV11-3 and TRBJ2-3, with 9 bases fitting TRBD2. CDR1 and CDR2 from the germline V gene are SGHNT and YENEEA. After removal of 4 bases from V and 2 bases from J, the junction contained 4 bases not matched to a gene. CDR3 length equals 15 residues. CDR3 in amino acids: CASSSRGGYTDTQYF. Written as DNA, the CDR3 is TGTGCCAGCAGCTCGCGGGGGGGATACACAGATACGCAGTATTTT.

The genes are TRBV27 and TRBJ2-7; no clear D gene. V was pared by 4 bases and J by 3 bases, with 4 bases between. CDR1 and CDR2 from the germline V gene are MNHEY and SMNVEV (reference sequence). The CDR3 is 11 amino acids. CDR3 sequence reads: CASSSNYEQYF. CDR3 coding DNA: TGTGCCAGCAGTTCAAACTACGAGCAGTACTTC.